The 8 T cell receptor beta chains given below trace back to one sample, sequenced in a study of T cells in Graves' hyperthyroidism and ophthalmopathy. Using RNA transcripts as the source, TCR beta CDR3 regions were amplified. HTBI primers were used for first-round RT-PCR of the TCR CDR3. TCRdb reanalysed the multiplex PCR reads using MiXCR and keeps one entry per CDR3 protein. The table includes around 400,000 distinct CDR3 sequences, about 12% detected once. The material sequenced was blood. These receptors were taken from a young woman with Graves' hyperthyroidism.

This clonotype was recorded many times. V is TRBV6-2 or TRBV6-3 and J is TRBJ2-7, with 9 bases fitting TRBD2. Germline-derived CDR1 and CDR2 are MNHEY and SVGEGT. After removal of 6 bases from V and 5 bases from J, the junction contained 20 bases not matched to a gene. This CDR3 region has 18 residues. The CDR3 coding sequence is TGTGCCAGCAGATACGCAGTTACTCGGTGGACTAGCGACCACGAGCAGTACTTC. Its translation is CASRYAVTRWTSDHEQYF.

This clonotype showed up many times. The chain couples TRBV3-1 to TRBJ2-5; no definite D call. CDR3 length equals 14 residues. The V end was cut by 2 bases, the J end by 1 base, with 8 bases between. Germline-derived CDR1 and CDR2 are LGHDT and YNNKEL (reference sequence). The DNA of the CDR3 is TGTGCCAGCAGCCAAAGGGCACTCCAAGAGACCCAGTACTTC. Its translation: CASSQRALQETQYF.

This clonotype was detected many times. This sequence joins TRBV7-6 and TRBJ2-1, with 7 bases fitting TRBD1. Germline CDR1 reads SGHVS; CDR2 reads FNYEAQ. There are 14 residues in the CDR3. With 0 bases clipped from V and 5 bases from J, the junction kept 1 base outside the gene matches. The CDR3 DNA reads TGTGCCAGCAGCTTAGCGGGGACAGACAATGAGCAGTTCTTC. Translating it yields CASSLAGTDNEQFF. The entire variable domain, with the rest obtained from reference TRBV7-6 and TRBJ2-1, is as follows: GAGVSQSPRYKVTKRGQDVALRCDPISGHVSLYWYRQALGQGPEFLTYFNYEAQQDKSGLPNDRFSAERPEGSISTLTIQRTEQRDSAMYRCASSLAGTDNEQFFGPGTRLTVL.

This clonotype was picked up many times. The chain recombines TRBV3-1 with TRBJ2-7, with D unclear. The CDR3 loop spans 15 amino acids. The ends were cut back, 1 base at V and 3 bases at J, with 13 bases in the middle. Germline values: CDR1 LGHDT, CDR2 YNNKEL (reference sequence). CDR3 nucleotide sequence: TGTGCCAGCAGCCAAGCCTACGGAGAGAACTACGAGCAGTACTTC. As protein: CASSQAYGENYEQYF.

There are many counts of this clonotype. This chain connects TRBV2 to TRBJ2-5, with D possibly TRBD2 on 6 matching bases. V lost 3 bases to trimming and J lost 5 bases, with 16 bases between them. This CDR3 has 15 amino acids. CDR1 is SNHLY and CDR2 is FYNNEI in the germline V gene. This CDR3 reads CASSERTIQFETQYF. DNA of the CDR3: TGTGCCAGCAGTGAGAGGACTATTCAGTTCGAGACCCAGTACTTC.

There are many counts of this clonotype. CDR3 bases: TGTGCCAGCAGCCCGCCGGGGGGAAGCACCGGGGAGCTGTTTTTT. Translating it yields CASSPPGGSTGELFF. V gene TRBV7-3 combines with J gene TRBJ2-2; 7 bases line up with TRBD2. The CDR3 is 15 amino acids. The germline CDR1 and CDR2 sequences are SGHTA and FQGTGA. V shed 5 bases, J shed 4 bases, and the junction held 7 bases outside the gene matches.

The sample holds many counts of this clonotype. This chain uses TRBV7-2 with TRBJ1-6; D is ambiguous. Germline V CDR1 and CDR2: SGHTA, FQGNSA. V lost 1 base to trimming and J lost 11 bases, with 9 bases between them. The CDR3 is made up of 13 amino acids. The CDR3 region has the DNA TGTGCCAGCAGCTTAGACACCATTGCACCCCTCCACTTT. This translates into CASSLDTIAPLHF.

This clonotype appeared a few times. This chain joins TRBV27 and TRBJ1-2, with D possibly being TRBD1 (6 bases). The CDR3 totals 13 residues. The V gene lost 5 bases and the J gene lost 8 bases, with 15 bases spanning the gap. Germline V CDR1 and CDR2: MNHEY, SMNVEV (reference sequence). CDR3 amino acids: CASSPRGLDGYTF. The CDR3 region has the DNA TGTGCCAGCAGTCCTCGGGGGCTGGACGGCTACACCTTC.